This T cell receptor (beta chain) was found in a study of response to subunit inactivated influenza vaccine. Regarding the study as a whole: Each seasonal flu vaccination may recruit only limited new T cells, authors suggested.

This clonotype was seen a few times. The target antigen is unknown. Trimming took 3 bases from V and 0 from J, leaving 10 bases between them. The germline CDR1 and CDR2 sequences are SGDLS and YYNGEE. The CDR3 covers 15 residues. TCRdb processed the RT-PCR reads anew with MiXCR; each CDR3 protein has one entry. The sample carries about 240,000 distinct CDR3 sequences, less than 15% recorded once. This chain connects TRBV9 to TRBJ2-1; tentatively, D is TRBD2 (5 bases). The sequencing used non-naive T cells sorted from PBMCs, collected 14 to 15 days before vaccination. The TCR was taken from a man aged 50-60 years who received an inactivated influenza vaccine. In DNA, the CDR3 is TGTGCCAGCAGCGCCGGGGTGGTCTCCTACAATGAGCAGTTCTTC. Its translation is CASSAGVVSYNEQFF.